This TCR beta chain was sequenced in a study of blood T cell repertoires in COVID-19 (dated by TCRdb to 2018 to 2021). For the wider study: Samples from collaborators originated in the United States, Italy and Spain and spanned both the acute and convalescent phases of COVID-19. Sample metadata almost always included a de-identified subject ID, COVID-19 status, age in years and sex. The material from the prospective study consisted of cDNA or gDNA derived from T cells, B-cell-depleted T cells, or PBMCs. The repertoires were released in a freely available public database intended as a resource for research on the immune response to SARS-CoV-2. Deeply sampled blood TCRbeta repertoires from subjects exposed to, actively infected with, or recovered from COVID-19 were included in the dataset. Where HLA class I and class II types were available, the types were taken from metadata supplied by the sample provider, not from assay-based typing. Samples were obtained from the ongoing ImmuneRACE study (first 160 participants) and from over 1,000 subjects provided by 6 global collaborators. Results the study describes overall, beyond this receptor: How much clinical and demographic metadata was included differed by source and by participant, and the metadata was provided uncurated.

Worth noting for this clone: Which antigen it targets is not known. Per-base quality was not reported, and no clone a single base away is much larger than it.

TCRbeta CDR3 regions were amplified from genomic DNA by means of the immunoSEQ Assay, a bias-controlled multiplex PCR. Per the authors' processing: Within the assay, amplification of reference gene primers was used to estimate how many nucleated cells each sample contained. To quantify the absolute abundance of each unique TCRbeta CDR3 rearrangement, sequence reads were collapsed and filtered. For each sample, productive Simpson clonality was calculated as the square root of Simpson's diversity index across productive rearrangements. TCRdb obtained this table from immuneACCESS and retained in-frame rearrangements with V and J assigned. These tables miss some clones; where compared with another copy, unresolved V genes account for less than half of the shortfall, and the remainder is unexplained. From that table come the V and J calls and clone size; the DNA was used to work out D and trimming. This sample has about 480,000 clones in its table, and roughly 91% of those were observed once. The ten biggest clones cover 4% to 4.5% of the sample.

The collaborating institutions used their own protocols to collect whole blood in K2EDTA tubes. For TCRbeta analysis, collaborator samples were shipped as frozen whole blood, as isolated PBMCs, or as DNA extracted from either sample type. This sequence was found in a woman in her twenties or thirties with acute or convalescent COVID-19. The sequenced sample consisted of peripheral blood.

The CDR3 region reads CASSPPNEKLFF. The DNA is TGTGCCAGCAGCCCCCCAAATGAAAAACTGTTTTTT. Recombination connected TRBV7-8 to TRBJ1-4; the D gene is not confidently resolved. Between the V and J ends, shortened by 5 bases and 5 bases respectively, the junction contains 6 bases. The germline V gene encodes CDR1 SGHVS and CDR2 FQNEAQ. From its cysteine to its phenylalanine, the CDR3 spans 12 amino acids. Kept here is only the CDR3 DNA, which spans 36 bases and is read in frame from base 1.